This T cell receptor beta chain was found in a study of regulatory T cells in long-lasting Graves disease. Broader study findings: Persistent Graves' patients showed less TCR diversity than newly diagnosed ones.

The time point here: persistent/refractory GD, antithyroid drugs over 5 years with positive TRAb. PBMC-extracted RNA yielded the TCR library. Construction of the TCR beta libraries employed iRepertoire HTBI primers in conjunction with Arm-PCR of CDR3 regions. TCRdb recomputed calls from the multiplex PCR reads with MiXCR, one row per CDR3 protein. Of some 300,000 distinct CDR3 sequences in the sample, around 23% were seen once. Notes on this clonotype: Its matching antigen is unknown.

This TCR was sampled from a female donor with Graves disease. The material was peripheral blood mononuclear cells (PBMCs), obtained when the disease was refractory, from a patient treated with antithyroid drugs.

CDR3 protein: CASSEFSRGHEQFF. The CDR3 DNA reads as TGTGCCAGCAGTGAATTTTCTAGGGGGCACGAGCAGTTCTTC. The gene calls are TRBV2 and TRBJ2-1, with 7 nucleotides matching TRBD1. The CDR3 sequence is 14 residues long. Looked up from germline, CDR1 is SNHLY and CDR2 is FYNNEI. V lost 2 bases, J lost 10 bases, and 8 bases stayed unmatched.